These 19 T cell receptor beta chains came from one sample sequenced in a study of Ad26.COV2.S vaccination and SARS-CoV-2 variants. Treatment given: 15 to 20 received Ad26.COV2.S at low or high dose, single or two shots; about 5 received placebo; per-sample allocation not given. Vaccine and placebo recipients were sampled on day 63 after the first injection. Assay: immunoSEQ multiplex PCR; the TCRdb copy retains only in-frame clones and omits some. The sample includes approximately 240,000 clones, approximately 90% of them seen just once. Sample: peripheral blood, taken in a trial of Ad26.COV2.S vaccine versus placebo. The receptors were sampled from a person between 18 and 65 years old who received the Ad26.COV2.S COVID-19 vaccine or a placebo.

The gene calls are TRBV10-3 and TRBJ1-1; D might be TRBD1 (5 bases). From germline, CDR1 is ENHRY and CDR2 SYGVKD. This CDR3 region has 14 residues. V lost 2 bases to trimming and J lost 4 bases, with 11 bases between them. Here the CDR3 reads CAISEERGRTEAFF. For the CDR3, the DNA is TGTGCCATCAGTGAGGAGAGGGGACGCACTGAAGCTTTCTTT.

J is TRBJ2-1 and V is TRBV10-3; TRBD1 aligns across 10 bases. Trimming cost V 6 bases and J 5 bases; bases outside gene matches: 7. The CDR3 extends over 15 amino acids. The germline V gene encodes CDR1 ENHRY and CDR2 SYGVKD. The CDR3 nucleotides are TGTGCCATCAGCCCCCTGGGACAGGGGAACAATGAGCAGTTCTTC. Its protein product is CAISPLGQGNNEQFF.

This chain uses TRBV6-5 with TRBJ1-1; the D gene is possibly TRBD1 (6 bases). The CDR3 covers 14 residues. Trimming stripped 6 bases from V and 0 bases from J, with 11 bases between. CDR1 is MNHEY, CDR2 SVGAGI, per germline. Written as DNA, the CDR3 is TGTGCCAGCAGGAGCAGGGGAATGAACACTGAAGCTTTCTTT. This encodes CASRSRGMNTEAFF.

This chain connects TRBV19 to TRBJ2-5, with TRBD2 as a possible D gene (6 bases). Looked up from germline, CDR1 is LNHDA and CDR2 is SQIVND (reference sequence). This CDR3 has 15 amino acids. V was trimmed by 3 bases and J by 1 base, leaving 12 bases between them. The CDR3 nucleotides read TGTGCCAGTAGTATGATGGCGGGGACCCAAGAGACCCAGTACTTC. Translated: CASSMMAGTQETQYF. Combining the CDR3 with reference TRBV19 and TRBJ2-5 gives the whole variable domain DGGITQSPKYLFRKEGQNVTLSCEQNLNHDAMYWYRQDPGQGLRLIYYSQIVNDFQKGDIAEGYSVSREKKESFPLTVTSAQKNPTAFYLCASSMMAGTQETQYFGPGTRLLVL.

The chain combines TRBV2 with TRBJ1-6; TRBD1 is a possible D gene (6 bases). V lost 1 base and J lost 6, with 13 bases in between. Germline V CDR1 and CDR2: SNHLY, FYNNEI. This CDR3 comprises 16 residues. The CDR3 loop reads CASSEEGGLGNSPLHF. In nucleotides, the CDR3 is TGTGCCAGCAGTGAAGAGGGGGGCTTAGGTAATTCACCCCTCCACTTT.

V gene TRBV6-6 combines with J gene TRBJ2-2, with D perhaps TRBD2 (6 bases). V was clipped by 1 base and J by 0 bases, with 6 bases between them. CDR3 length: 15 residues. In germline, CDR1 is MNHNY, CDR2 SVGAGI (reference sequence). For the CDR3, the DNA is TGTGCCAGCAGTTACTGGGGGGCGAACACCGGGGAGCTGTTTTTT. Translation: CASSYWGANTGELFF.

In its sample, this clone was seen once. The gene calls are TRBV4-1 and TRBJ2-4; 12 bases agree with TRBD2. CDR1 is MGHRA and CDR2 is YSYEKL in the germline V gene. The V segment lost 3 bases and the J segment 5 bases; nucleotides outside the gene matches: 2. This CDR3 contains 15 residues. CDR3 in amino acids: CASSQGLAGQNIQYF. The CDR3 DNA sequence: TGCGCCAGCAGCCAGGGACTAGCGGGCCAAAACATTCAGTACTTC.

The rearrangement joins TRBV12-3 or TRBV12-4 to TRBJ2-5; perhaps D is TRBD1 or TRBD2 (5 bases each). The length of the CDR3 is 13 residues. V lost 9 bases and J lost 4, with 15 bases in between. CDR3 DNA sequence: TGTGCCAGTGGGGGTGGGGGTCCAGAGACCCAGTACTTC. Its protein is CASGGGGPETQYF.

The chain is built from TRBV4-1 and TRBJ1-2; the D is unclear. The CDR3 contains 14 residues. CDR1 is MGHRA and CDR2 is YSYEKL in the germline V gene. The V gene lost 3 bases and the J gene lost 0 bases, with 8 bases spanning the gap. CDR3 bases: TGCGCCAGCAGCCAGACCACAGCTAACTATGGCTACACCTTC. Translated, it gives CASSQTTANYGYTF.

The rearrangement links TRBV5-1 to TRBJ2-2; 8 bases line up with TRBD2. The CDR3 has 16 residues. Trimming cost V 4 bases and J 4 bases; bases outside gene matches: 9. CDR1 is SGHRS, CDR2 YFSETQ, per germline. This CDR3 reads CASSALERGLTGELFF. The CDR3 DNA sequence: TGCGCCAGCAGCGCTTTGGAGCGGGGGCTCACCGGGGAGCTGTTTTTT.

This chain connects TRBV4-1 to TRBJ2-1, with 14 bases lining up with TRBD2. V was pared by 0 bases and J by 9 bases, with 1 base of the junction left unmatched. Germline V gene sequence: CDR1 MGHRA, CDR2 YSYEKL. This CDR3 has 15 amino acids. This CDR3 is CASSQDGLAGGEQFF. Here the CDR3 DNA reads TGCGCCAGCAGCCAAGATGGACTAGCGGGGGGTGAGCAGTTCTTC.

The CDR3 DNA reads TGTGCCAGCAGCCCGGGGGTCGGGACAGGCCAAGAGACCCAGTACTTC. Translation gives CASSPGVGTGQETQYF. The gene calls are TRBV5-4 and TRBJ2-5, with TRBD1 matching 8 bases. The CDR3 runs 16 residues. Per germline, CDR1 SGHNT and CDR2 YYREEE (reference sequence). With V trimmed by 4 bases and J by 1 base, 9 bases remained unmatched.

CDR3 nucleotide sequence: TGTGCCAGTAGGTCGGGTTACAATGAGCAGTTCTTC. Translation: CASRSGYNEQFF. V usage is TRBV19 and J usage is TRBJ2-1; D is unresolved. Trimming pared 6 bases from V and 4 bases from J, leaving 7 bases between. This CDR3 comprises 12 residues. From germline, CDR1 is LNHDA and CDR2 SQIVND (reference sequence).

The chain links TRBV28 to TRBJ1-2, with 8 bases matching TRBD1. The V gene end was trimmed by 3 bases and the J gene end by 6 bases; junction bases not matched to a gene: 9. The CDR3 covers 15 residues. Per the germline V gene, CDR1 is MDHEN and CDR2 is SYDVKM. The CDR3, as DNA: TGTGCCAGCAGTTTGACGACAGGGGAAGGGCATGGCTACACCTTC. Translation gives CASSLTTGEGHGYTF.

The gene calls are TRBV11-2 and TRBJ2-5; TRBD2 aligns across 14 bases. There are 16 residues in the CDR3. The junction had 4 bases not matched to a gene; V was cut back by 2 bases and J by 5 bases. Germline CDR1 and CDR2: SGHAT and FQNNGV. In nucleotides, the CDR3 is TGTGCCAGCAGCTTACGACTAGCGGGAGGGCCGGAGACCCAGTACTTC. Protein: CASSLRLAGGPETQYF.

The V call is TRBV15, the J call TRBJ1-4, with D maybe TRBD1 (6 bases). Germline V gene data show CDR1 as LNHNV and CDR2 as YYDKDF (reference sequence). This CDR3 contains 14 residues. Deletions cut 5 bases from V and 10 bases from J, with 17 bases between. CDR3 residues: CATSFSMGGGKLFF. The CDR3 nucleotides read TGTGCCACCAGCTTTAGTATGGGGGGCGGAAAACTGTTTTTT.

The chain links TRBV11-3 to TRBJ1-1, with a possible D match to TRBD1 (5 bases). Between the trimmed V and J ends, which lost 1 base and 4 bases, there was a span of 10 bases. Germline assignment: CDR1 SGHNT and CDR2 YENEEA. The CDR3 is 14 residues long. The CDR3 loop is CASSLGGDGTEAFF. The CDR3 DNA follows: TGTGCCAGCAGCTTAGGAGGGGATGGCACTGAAGCTTTCTTT.

This clone was seen a few times. The chain couples TRBV11-2 to TRBJ2-3; TRBD2 might be the D (6 bases). This CDR3 comprises 19 residues. The ends were cut back, 0 bases at V and 3 bases at J, with 22 bases in the middle. From germline, CDR1 is SGHAT and CDR2 FQNNGV. DNA of the CDR3: TGTGCCAGCAGCTTAGATCGGCCGACTAGGAGTACGAGTACAGATACGCAGTATTTT. Translating gives CASSLDRPTRSTSTDTQYF. The full variable domain, its missing parts supplied by reference TRBV11-2 and TRBJ2-3, is EAGVAQSPRYKIIEKRQSVAFWCNPISGHATLYWYQQILGQGPKLLIQFQNNGVVDDSQLPKDRFSAERLKGVDSTLKIQPAKLEDSAVYLCASSLDRPTRSTSTDTQYFGPGTRLTVL.

The rearrangement uses TRBV24-1 and TRBJ1-2, with 8 positions matching TRBD1. Germline-derived CDR1 and CDR2 are KGHDR and SFDVKD. V trimming: 7 bases; J trimming: 8 bases; junction bases outside the gene matches: 11. CDR3 size: 14 residues. In DNA form, the CDR3 reads TGTGCCACCAGCCTCTCAGGGGGCGCGGGAGGCTACACCTTC. Translation gives CATSLSGGAGGYTF.